Shown below are 3 T cell receptor beta chains from a single sample sequenced in a study of blood T cell repertoires in COVID-19. Produced via immunoSEQ multiplex PCR; TCRdb's table is partial and in-frame only. The sample holds 240,000 or so clones, approximately 87% seen once. The material sequenced was peripheral blood. The receptors were sampled from a man in his sixties with acute or convalescent COVID-19.

The chain links TRBV13 to TRBJ1-2; perhaps TRBD1 as D (5 bases). The germline V gene encodes CDR1 PRHDT and CDR2 FYEKMQ (reference sequence). This CDR3 is 12 amino acids long. Trimming left V 1 base short and J 12 bases short, with 12 bases between. CDR3 sequence reads: CASSLDRGSDTF. CDR3 nucleotides: TGTGCCAGCAGCTTAGACCGGGGGTCCGACACCTTC.

This clone was observed a single time. This rearrangement joins TRBV30 to TRBJ2-7; 10 bases map to TRBD1. This CDR3 is built from 16 residues. The V and J ends lost 5 bases and 1 base, in that order; junction bases with no gene match: 11. The germline V gene has CDR1 GTSNPN and CDR2 SVGIG (reference sequence). CDR3 loop: CAWLHRDRGLSYEQYF. DNA for the CDR3: TGTGCCTGGCTTCACCGGGACAGGGGTCTTTCCTACGAGCAGTACTTC.

The chain carries TRBV30 and TRBJ2-7; D remains unclear. V shed 0 bases and J shed 5 bases, with 11 bases lying between them. The CDR3 has 13 residues. The V gene's germline CDR1 is GTSNPN and CDR2 SVGIG (reference sequence). CDR3: CAWSVRVAHEQYF. In DNA form, the CDR3 reads TGTGCCTGGAGTGTACGGGTGGCCCACGAGCAGTACTTC. The complete variable domain, with remaining parts taken from reference TRBV30 and TRBJ2-7, reads SQTIHQWPATLVQPVGSPLSLECTVEGTSNPNLYWYRQAAGRGLQLLFYSVGIGQISSEVPQNLSASRPQDRQFILSSKKLLLSDSGFYLCAWSVRVAHEQYFGPGTRLTVT.